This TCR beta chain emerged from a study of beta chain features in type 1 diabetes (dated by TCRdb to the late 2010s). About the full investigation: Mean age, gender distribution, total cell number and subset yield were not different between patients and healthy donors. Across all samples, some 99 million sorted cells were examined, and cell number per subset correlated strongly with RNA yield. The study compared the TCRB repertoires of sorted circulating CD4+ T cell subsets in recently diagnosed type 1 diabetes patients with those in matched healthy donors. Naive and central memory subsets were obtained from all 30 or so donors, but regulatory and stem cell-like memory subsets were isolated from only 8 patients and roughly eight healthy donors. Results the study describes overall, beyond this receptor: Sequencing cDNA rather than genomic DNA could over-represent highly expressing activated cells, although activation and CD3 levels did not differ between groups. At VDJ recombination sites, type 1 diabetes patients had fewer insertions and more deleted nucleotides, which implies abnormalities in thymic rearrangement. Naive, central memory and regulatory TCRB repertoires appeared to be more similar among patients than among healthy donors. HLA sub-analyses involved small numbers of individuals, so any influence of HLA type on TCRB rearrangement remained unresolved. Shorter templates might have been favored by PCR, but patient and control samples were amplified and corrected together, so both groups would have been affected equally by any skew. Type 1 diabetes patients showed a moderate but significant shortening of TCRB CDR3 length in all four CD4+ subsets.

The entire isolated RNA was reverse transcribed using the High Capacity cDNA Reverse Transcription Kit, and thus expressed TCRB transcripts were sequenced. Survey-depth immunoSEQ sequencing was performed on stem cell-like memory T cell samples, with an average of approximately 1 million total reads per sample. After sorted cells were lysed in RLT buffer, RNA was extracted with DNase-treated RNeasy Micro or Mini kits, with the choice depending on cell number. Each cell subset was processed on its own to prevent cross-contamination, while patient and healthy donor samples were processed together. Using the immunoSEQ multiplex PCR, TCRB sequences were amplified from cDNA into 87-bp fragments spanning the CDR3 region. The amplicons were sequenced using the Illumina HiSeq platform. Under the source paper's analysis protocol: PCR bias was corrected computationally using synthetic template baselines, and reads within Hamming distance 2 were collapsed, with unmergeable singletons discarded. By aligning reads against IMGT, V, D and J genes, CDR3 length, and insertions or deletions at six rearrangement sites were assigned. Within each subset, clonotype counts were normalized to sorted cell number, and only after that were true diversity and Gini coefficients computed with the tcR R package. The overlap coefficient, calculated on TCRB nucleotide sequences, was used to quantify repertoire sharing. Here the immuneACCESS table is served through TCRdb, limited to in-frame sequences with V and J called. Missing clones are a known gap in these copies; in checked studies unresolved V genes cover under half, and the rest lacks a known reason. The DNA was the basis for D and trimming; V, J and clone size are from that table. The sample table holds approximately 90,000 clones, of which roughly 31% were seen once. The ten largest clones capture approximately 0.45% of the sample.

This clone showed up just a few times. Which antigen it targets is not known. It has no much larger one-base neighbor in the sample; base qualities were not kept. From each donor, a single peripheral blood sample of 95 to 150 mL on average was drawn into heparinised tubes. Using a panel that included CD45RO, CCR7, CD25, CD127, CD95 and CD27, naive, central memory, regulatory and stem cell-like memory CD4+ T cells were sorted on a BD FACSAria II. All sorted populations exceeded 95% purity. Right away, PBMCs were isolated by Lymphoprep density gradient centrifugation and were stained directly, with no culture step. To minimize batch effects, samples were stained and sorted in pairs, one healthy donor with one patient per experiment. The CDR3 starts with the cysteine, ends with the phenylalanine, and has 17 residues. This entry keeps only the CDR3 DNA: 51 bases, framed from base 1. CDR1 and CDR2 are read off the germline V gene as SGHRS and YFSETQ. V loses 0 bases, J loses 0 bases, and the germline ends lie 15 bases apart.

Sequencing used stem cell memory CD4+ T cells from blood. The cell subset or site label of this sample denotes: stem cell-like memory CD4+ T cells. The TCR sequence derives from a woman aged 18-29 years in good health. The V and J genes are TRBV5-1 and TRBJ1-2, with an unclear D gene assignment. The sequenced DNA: TGCGCCAGCAGCTTGGACGGGGTGGGAAAAGCTAACTATGGCTACACCTTC. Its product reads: CASSLDGVGKANYGYTF.